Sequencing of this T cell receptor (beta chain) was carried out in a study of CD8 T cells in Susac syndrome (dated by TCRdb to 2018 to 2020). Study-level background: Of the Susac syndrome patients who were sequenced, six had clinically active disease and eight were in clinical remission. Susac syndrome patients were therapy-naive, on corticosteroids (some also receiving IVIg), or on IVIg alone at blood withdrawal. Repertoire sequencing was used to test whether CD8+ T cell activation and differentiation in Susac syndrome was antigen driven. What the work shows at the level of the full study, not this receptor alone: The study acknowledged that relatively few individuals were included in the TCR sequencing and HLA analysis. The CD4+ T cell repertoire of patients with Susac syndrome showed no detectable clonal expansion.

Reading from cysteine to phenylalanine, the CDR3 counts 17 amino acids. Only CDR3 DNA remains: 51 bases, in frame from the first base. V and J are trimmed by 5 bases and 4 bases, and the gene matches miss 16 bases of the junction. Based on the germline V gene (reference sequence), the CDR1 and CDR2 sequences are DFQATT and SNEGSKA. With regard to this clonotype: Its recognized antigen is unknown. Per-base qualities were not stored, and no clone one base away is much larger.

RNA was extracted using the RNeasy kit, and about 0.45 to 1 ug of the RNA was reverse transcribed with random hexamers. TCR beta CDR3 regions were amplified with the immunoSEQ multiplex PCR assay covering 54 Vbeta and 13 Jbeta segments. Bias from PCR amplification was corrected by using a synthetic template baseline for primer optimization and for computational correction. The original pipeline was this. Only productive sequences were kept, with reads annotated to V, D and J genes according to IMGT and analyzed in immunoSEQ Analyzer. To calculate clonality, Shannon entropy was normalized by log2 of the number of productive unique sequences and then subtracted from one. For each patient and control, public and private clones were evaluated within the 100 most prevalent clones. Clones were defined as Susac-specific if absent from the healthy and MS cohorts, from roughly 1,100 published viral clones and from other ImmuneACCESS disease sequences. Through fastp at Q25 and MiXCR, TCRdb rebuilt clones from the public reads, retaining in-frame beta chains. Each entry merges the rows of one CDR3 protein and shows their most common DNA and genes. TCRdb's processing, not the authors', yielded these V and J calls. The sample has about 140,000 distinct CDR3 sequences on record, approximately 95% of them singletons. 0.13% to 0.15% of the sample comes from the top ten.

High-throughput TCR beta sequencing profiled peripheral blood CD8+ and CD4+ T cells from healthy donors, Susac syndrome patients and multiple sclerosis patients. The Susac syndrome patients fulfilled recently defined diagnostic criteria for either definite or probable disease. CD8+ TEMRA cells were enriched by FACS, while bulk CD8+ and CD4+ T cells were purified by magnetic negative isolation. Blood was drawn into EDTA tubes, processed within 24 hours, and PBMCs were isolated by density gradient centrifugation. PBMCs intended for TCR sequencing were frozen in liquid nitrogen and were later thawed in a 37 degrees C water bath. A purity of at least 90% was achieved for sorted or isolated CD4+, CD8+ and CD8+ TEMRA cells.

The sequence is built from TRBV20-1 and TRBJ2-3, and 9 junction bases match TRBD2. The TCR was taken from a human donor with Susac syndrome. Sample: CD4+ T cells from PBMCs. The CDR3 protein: CSARFLAGHTNSDTQYF. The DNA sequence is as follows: TGCAGTGCTCGTTTCCTAGCGGGGCATACTAATTCAGATACGCAGTATTTT.